This T cell receptor beta chain stems from a study of T cells in Graves' hyperthyroidism and ophthalmopathy. Study-wide background: Before treatment of any kind, peripheral blood was taken at initial diagnosis.

A Clinical Activity Score of at least 3, a NOSPECS grade of at least 4 and a duration under 3 months were recorded in the ophthalmopathy patients. From more than 9 ml of fresh peripheral blood, PBMCs were isolated. The investigators amplified TCR beta CDR3 regions from RNA transcripts. During a first-round RT-PCR of the TCR CDR3, the HTBI primer set was used. TCRdb analysed the multiplex PCR reads with MiXCR anew, one entry per CDR3 protein. The table lists 450,000 to 650,000 distinct CDR3 sequences, roughly a sixth of them singletons. The V and J ends lost 4 bases and 0 bases respectively, with 19 bases between them. The V gene's germline CDR1 is SGHDT and CDR2 YYEEEE. The CDR3 totals 17 residues.

Input material: blood. The chain uses TRBV5-6 and TRBJ1-1, with D tentatively TRBD1 (6 bases). The TCR sequence derives from a woman aged 18-29 years with Graves' ophthalmopathy. The CDR3 protein is CASSPRDTGLMNTEAFF. The CDR3 DNA reads as TGTGCCAGCAGCCCTCGGGACACAGGCCTCATGAACACTGAAGCTTTCTTT.